A single sample gave rise to the 26 T cell receptor beta chains below, sequenced in a study of cytomegalovirus exposure and HLA in healthy donors. PCR was performed using 60 Vbeta and 13 Jbeta primers. TCRdb keeps only in-frame clones here, not all; method: immunoSEQ multiplex PCR. In the table there are fewer than 200,000 clones, less than 80% of which are singletons. The sample comprised PBMCs. These receptors all stem from a female donor in good health and CMV-seronegative.

This rearrangement joins TRBV19 to TRBJ2-7, with D possibly TRBD2 on 6 matching bases. Germline CDR1 reads LNHDA; CDR2 reads SQIVND (reference sequence). This CDR3 has 15 residues. V was pared by 10 bases and J by 2 bases, with 21 bases between. In nucleotides, the CDR3 is TGTGCCACCTCCTCTAGGGGTAGCGGAGCCTACGAGCAGTACTTC. Translating it yields CATSSRGSGAYEQYF. The full variable domain, with the rest looked up from reference TRBV19 and TRBJ2-7, is DGGITQSPKYLFRKEGQNVTLSCEQNLNHDAMYWYRQDPGQGLRLIYYSQIVNDFQKGDIAEGYSVSREKKESFPLTVTSAQKNPTAFYLCATSSRGSGAYEQYFGPGTRLTVT.

The chain employs TRBV7-2 and TRBJ1-6; TRBD1 is a possible D gene (6 bases). The CDR3 is 14 amino acids. V was shortened by 6 bases and J by 10 bases, with 16 bases between the two germline ends. Germline CDR1 SGHTA, CDR2 FQGNSA. The CDR3 spells CASSNSGQRSPLHF. The CDR3 DNA reads TGTGCCAGCAGTAATTCCGGACAGCGCTCACCCCTCCACTTT. Together with reference TRBV7-2 and TRBJ1-6, the CDR3 gives the full variable domain: GAGVSQSPSNKVTEKGKDVELRCDPISGHTALYWYRQSLGQGLEFLIYFQGNSAPDKSGLPSDRFSAERTGGSVSTLTIQRTQQEDSAVYLCASSNSGQRSPLHFGNGTRLTVT.

The chain carries TRBV5-8 and TRBJ2-7, with TRBD1 identical over 7 bases. This CDR3 has 15 amino acids. Germline loops: CDR1 SGHTS, CDR2 YDEGEE. V lost 0 bases, J lost 1 base, and 4 bases stayed unmatched. The CDR3 loop is CASSLEGGASYEQYF. The DNA for the CDR3 is TGTGCCAGCAGCTTGGAAGGGGGCGCGTCCTACGAGCAGTACTTC.

CDR3 region: CASSLGTSVTGELFF. CDR3 bases: TGCGCCAGCAGCTTGGGGACTAGCGTCACCGGGGAGCTGTTTTTT. This sequence joins TRBV5-1 and TRBJ2-2, with TRBD2 matching 9 bases. This CDR3 contains 15 residues. Trimming at V came to 0 bases and at J to 4 bases, leaving 1 base not matched to a gene. Germline V gene data show CDR1 as SGHRS and CDR2 as YFSETQ. Full variable domain (missing parts from reference TRBV5-1 and TRBJ2-2): KAGVTQTPRYLIKTRGQQVTLSCSPISGHRSVSWYQQTPGQGLQFLFEYFSETQRNKGNFPGRFSGRQFSNSRSEMNVSTLELGDSALYLCASSLGTSVTGELFFGEGSRLTVL.

The V gene is TRBV15, the J gene TRBJ2-2; TRBD2 matches at 8 bases. The CDR3 contains 16 residues. The V gene's germline CDR1 is LNHNV and CDR2 YYDKDF (reference sequence). Losses at the gene ends were 0 bases for V and 5 bases for J; bases not matched to a gene: 5. CDR3 nucleotide sequence: TGTGCCACCAGCAGAGATCAGCGGGGGCTGACCGGGGAGCTGTTTTTT. It translates to CATSRDQRGLTGELFF.

This chain links TRBV6-1 with TRBJ1-2; the D gene is possibly TRBD1 (6 bases). The CDR3 is 14 amino acids. The germline gives CDR1 MNHNS, CDR2 SASEGT. Trimming took 3 bases from V and 7 from J, leaving 15 bases between them. The CDR3 sequence is CASSENTGTVGYTF. The CDR3 region has the DNA TGTGCCAGCAGTGAGAACACAGGGACGGTTGGCTACACCTTC.

V usage is TRBV15 and J usage is TRBJ2-3; TRBD2 aligns across 7 bases. Per the germline V gene, CDR1 is LNHNV and CDR2 is YYDKDF (reference sequence). The CDR3 has 16 amino acids. V was pared by 2 bases and J by 0 bases, with 5 bases of the junction left unmatched. The CDR3, as DNA: TGTGCCACCAGCAGAACCCAGCGGGGAAGCACAGATACGCAGTATTTT. Its translation: CATSRTQRGSTDTQYF.

Turning to this clone: The junction departs from the called germline gene at one end, perhaps through a read error. The chain has TRBV6-6 and TRBJ2-6, with D perhaps matching TRBD1 (5 bases). Germline CDR1 reads MNHNY; CDR2 reads SVGAGI (reference sequence). This CDR3 spans 12 amino acids. CDR3 in amino acids: CAGVSGANGLTF. As DNA, the CDR3 is TGTGCCGGCGTCTCTGGGGCCAACGGCCTGACTTTC.

This clone was seen only once. The CDR3 spells CASSYSRAGAYEQYF. The CDR3 coding sequence is TGTGCCAGCAGTTACTCAAGGGCGGGGGCATACGAGCAGTACTTC. J is TRBJ2-5 and V is TRBV6-5; TRBD2 is a possible D gene (7 bases). The DNA end is more similar to TRBJ2-7, so the J call may be wrong. The CDR3 consists of 15 residues. Germline V gene lookup returns CDR1 MNHEY and CDR2 SVGAGI.

The chain links TRBV6-5 to TRBJ2-7, with TRBD2 as a possible D gene (5 bases). CDR1 MNHEY and CDR2 SVGAGI come from the germline V gene. CDR3 length: 13 residues. V shed 2 bases and J shed 5 bases, with 10 bases lying between them. In nucleotides, the CDR3 is TGTGCCAGCAGTTACCCGGGAATCCACGAGCAGTACTTC. It codes for CASSYPGIHEQYF.

In regard to this clone: The sample has other DNA sequences that encode this CDR3 too. The rearrangement uses TRBV5-1 and TRBJ2-5; possible D gene TRBD2, 6 bases. This CDR3 spans 14 amino acids. The V gene's germline CDR1 is SGHRS and CDR2 YFSETQ. With 5 bases removed from V and 2 bases from J, the gap between germline ends came to 13 bases. As DNA, the CDR3 is TGCGCCAGCAGTCGTGGAGGGACGCAAGAGACCCAGTACTTC. Translating it yields CASSRGGTQETQYF.

This sequence joins TRBV7-2 and TRBJ1-2, with a weak D call TRBD1 (5 bases). Trimming cost V 2 bases and J 3 bases, with 13 bases left between them. Germline V CDR1 and CDR2: SGHTA, FQGNSA. The CDR3 extends over 15 amino acids. CDR3 protein: CASSLIGAAYYGYTF. The CDR3 coding sequence is TGTGCCAGCAGCTTAATTGGGGCGGCTTACTATGGCTACACCTTC.

This sequence joins TRBV5-1 and TRBJ2-1; D possibly corresponds to TRBD2 (7 bases). Trimming took off 0 bases at V and 3 bases at J, with 13 bases between the two ends. Germline CDR1 reads SGHRS; CDR2 reads YFSETQ. There are 16 residues in the CDR3. The CDR3 DNA reads as TGCGCCAGCAGCTTGGAAGGGGGGGCGGGCTACAATGAGCAGTTCTTC. It specifies CASSLEGGAGYNEQFF.

The chain carries TRBV9 and TRBJ2-7; 12 nucleotides align to TRBD2. J was trimmed by 4 bases and V by 3 bases; bases with no gene match: 8. The CDR3 is 16 amino acids. Looked up from germline, CDR1 is SGDLS and CDR2 is YYNGEE. CDR3 DNA: TGTGCCAGCAGCGCTCTCCTAGCGGGAGGGTCTTACGAGCAGTACTTC. Translation gives CASSALLAGGSYEQYF.

This chain links TRBV29-1 with TRBJ2-6; 9 bases are a match to TRBD1. Germline CDR1 SQVTM, CDR2 ANQGSEA. The CDR3 extends over 19 amino acids. V lost 6 bases and J lost 2; bases outside the gene matches: 17. CDR3 in amino acids: CSVGPGTGLGPAGANVLTF. In DNA, the CDR3 is TGCAGCGTGGGTCCCGGGACAGGGTTGGGGCCCGCTGGGGCCAACGTCCTGACTTTC.

V and J are TRBV28 and TRBJ1-2; possibly TRBD1 for D (6 bases). CDR3 length equals 12 residues. Germline-derived CDR1 and CDR2 are MDHEN and SYDVKM. With 3 bases removed from V and 8 bases from J, the gap between germline ends came to 10 bases. The CDR3 coding sequence is TGTGCCAGCAGTTTGACAGACAGGGGCTACACCTTC. Protein: CASSLTDRGYTF.

The CDR3 nucleotides are TGTGCCAGTACAGAGCGGGGGGCTTCCACAGATACGCAGTATTTT. Translation gives CASTERGASTDTQYF. The chain carries TRBV19 and TRBJ2-3; 9 bases match TRBD2. The V gene's germline CDR1 is LNHDA and CDR2 SQIVND (reference sequence). With V trimmed by 7 bases and J by 2 bases, 7 bases remained unmatched. The CDR3 runs to 15 residues.

The sample holds one count of this clone. This rearrangement joins TRBV6-5 to TRBJ2-7; 7 nucleotides match TRBD1. The V gene's germline CDR1 is MNHEY and CDR2 SVGAGI. This CDR3 has 11 residues. V shed 5 bases, J shed 9 bases, and the junction held 4 bases outside the gene matches. CDR3 nucleotide sequence: TGTGCCAGCAGTGTCCGGGACAGGCAGTACTTC. This sequence encodes CASSVRDRQYF.

J is TRBJ2-3 and V is TRBV6-4; possible D gene TRBD1, 5 bases. CDR1 MRHNA and CDR2 SNTAGT come from the germline V gene. Deletions cut 4 bases from V and 2 bases from J, with 22 bases between. This CDR3 contains 18 residues. CDR3 amino acids: CASSGYFPQGPLTDTQYF. CDR3 DNA sequence: TGTGCCAGCAGTGGGTATTTTCCCCAGGGCCCTCTCACAGATACGCAGTATTTT.

The chain couples TRBV4-3 to TRBJ2-1, with a tentative D call TRBD1 (6 bases). The V gene lost 6 bases and the J gene lost 1 base, with 13 bases spanning the gap. The germline gives CDR1 LGHNA, CDR2 YSLEER. This CDR3 spans 15 amino acids. CDR3 sequence reads: CASRVGASSYNEQFF. The CDR3 DNA sequence: TGCGCCAGCAGGGTGGGGGCCAGTTCCTACAATGAGCAGTTCTTC.

A remark on this clone: Other DNA sequences of this sample code for an identical CDR3. The chain links TRBV9 to TRBJ2-1; 8 nucleotides match TRBD2. Germline lookup yields CDR1 SGDLS and CDR2 YYNGEE. The J segment lost 0 bases and the V segment lost 0 bases, leaving 5 bases of the junction unmatched. This CDR3 is 17 amino acids long. CDR3 protein: CASSVGLAGNSYNEQFF. In DNA, the CDR3 is TGTGCCAGCAGCGTAGGATTAGCGGGGAACTCCTACAATGAGCAGTTCTTC.

This sequence joins TRBV30 and TRBJ2-5; tentative D call: TRBD2 (7 bases). Trimming removed 1 base at V and 5 bases at J, with 20 bases between. This CDR3 comprises 16 residues. Germline CDR1 is GTSNPN and CDR2 is SVGIG (reference sequence). The CDR3 DNA reads TGTGCCTGGAGTGAGTGGCGGGGGCGGACGGGGGAGACCCAGTACTTC. Residues: CAWSEWRGRTGETQYF.

The rearrangement uses TRBV4-3 and TRBJ1-1; perhaps TRBD1 as D (6 bases). The CDR3 extends over 13 amino acids. V lost 3 bases, J lost 6 bases, and 11 bases lay in between. The germline CDR1 and CDR2 sequences are LGHNA and YSLEER. CDR3 sequence (DNA): TGCGCCAGCAGCCAGCGGGGGGGCGCTGAAGCTTTCTTT. As protein: CASSQRGGAEAFF.

V and J are TRBV28 and TRBJ2-7; D perhaps matches TRBD1 (5 bases). V lost 6 bases and J lost 2, with 8 bases in between. The CDR3 is made up of 12 amino acids. CDR1 is MDHEN and CDR2 is SYDVKM in the germline V gene. CDR3 bases: TGTGCCAGCAGATCAGGGACCTACGAGCAGTACTTC. As protein: CASRSGTYEQYF.

The chain is built from TRBV15 and TRBJ2-5; possible D gene TRBD2, 5 bases. V was clipped by 3 bases and J by 4 bases, with 9 bases between them. Germline V gene data show CDR1 as LNHNV and CDR2 as YYDKDF (reference sequence). The CDR3 spans 13 residues. The CDR3: CATSRTGRETQYF. Here the CDR3 DNA reads TGTGCCACCAGCAGGACGGGGAGAGAGACCCAGTACTTC.

This chain joins TRBV5-1 and TRBJ2-3, with 9 bases aligning to TRBD2. V gave up 1 base and J gave up 1 base; unmatched junction bases: 4. The germline CDR1 and CDR2 sequences are SGHRS and YFSETQ. The CDR3 covers 16 residues. The CDR3 sequence is CASSLRAGGGTDTQYF. DNA of the CDR3: TGCGCCAGCAGCTTGAGGGCGGGGGGGGGCACAGATACGCAGTATTTT.